The next 23 T cell receptor beta chains were all read from a single sample in a study of blood T cell repertoires in COVID-19. Method: immunoSEQ multiplex PCR; TCRdb's copy keeps in-frame clones and lacks some. The sample has some 100,000 clones; about nine tenths are singletons. The sequenced sample consisted of peripheral blood. The receptors derive from a man aged 70-80 years with acute or convalescent COVID-19.

J is TRBJ1-6 and V is TRBV30, with D tentatively TRBD1 (6 bases). In germline, CDR1 is GTSNPN, CDR2 SVGIG (reference sequence). V lost 4 bases and J lost 14, with 12 bases in between. The CDR3 totals 11 residues. The chain's CDR3 is CAWIRGSALHF. Written as DNA, the CDR3 is TGTGCCTGGATCAGGGGTTCGGCCCTCCACTTT.

This sequence joins TRBV6-5 and TRBJ1-3; a possible D gene is TRBD1 (5 bases). The CDR3 has 14 amino acids. The V and J ends lost 6 bases and 4 bases respectively, with 13 bases between them. Germline lookup yields CDR1 MNHEY and CDR2 SVGAGI. CDR3 sequence: CASSQKGVGNTIYF. DNA of the CDR3: TGTGCCAGCAGCCAAAAAGGGGTCGGAAACACCATATATTTT.

This clone has only a few counts. The genes are TRBV6-4 and TRBJ2-2; tentative D call: TRBD2 (6 bases). Deletions cut 2 bases from V and 5 bases from J, with 6 bases between. Germline V lookup: CDR1 MRHNA, CDR2 SNTAGT. CDR3 length: 13 amino acids. The CDR3 region has the DNA TGTGCCAGCAGTGACCGGGAGACCGGGGAGCTGTTTTTT. Translating it yields CASSDRETGELFF.

The chain links TRBV28 to TRBJ1-4; D might be TRBD1 (5 bases). The germline V and J ends were trimmed by 2 bases and 4 bases, with 14 bases remaining between them. Germline V gives CDR1 MDHEN, CDR2 SYDVKM. This CDR3 comprises 16 residues. CDR3 sequence reads: CASSLNGGANNEKLFF. The CDR3 DNA reads TGTGCCAGCAGTTTAAACGGTGGGGCTAATAATGAAAAACTGTTTTTT.

The chain recombines TRBV7-2 with TRBJ2-7, with a tentative D call TRBD1 (6 bases). CDR1 and CDR2 from the germline V gene are SGHTA and FQGNSA. The ends were cut back, 4 bases at V and 1 base at J, with 11 bases in the middle. CDR3 length equals 14 residues. CDR3 region: CASSSNRDSYEQYF. The CDR3 DNA is TGTGCCAGCAGCTCCAACAGGGATTCCTACGAGCAGTACTTC.

The chain couples TRBV11-3 to TRBJ2-5; D is uncertain. V was cut by 4 bases and J by 5 bases, with 5 bases left in between. The CDR3 loop spans 11 amino acids. The germline CDR1 and CDR2 sequences are SGHNT and YENEEA. This chain's CDR3 is CASSYLETQYF. The CDR3 nucleotides are TGTGCCAGCAGCTATCTGGAGACCCAGTACTTC.

This sequence joins TRBV7-2 and TRBJ2-5; 13 nucleotides agree with TRBD2. Germline V lookup: CDR1 SGHTA, CDR2 FQGNSA. After removal of 5 bases from V and 7 bases from J, the junction contained 10 bases not matched to a gene. The CDR3 runs 16 residues. For the CDR3, the DNA is TGTGCCAGCAGCGCACCGGGACTAGCGGGACTTGGGACCCAGTACTTC. Translation gives CASSAPGLAGLGTQYF. Full variable domain (outside the CDR3, taken from reference TRBV7-2 and TRBJ2-5): GAGVSQSPSNKVTEKGKDVELRCDPISGHTALYWYRQSLGQGLEFLIYFQGNSAPDKSGLPSDRFSAERTGGSVSTLTIQRTQQEDSAVYLCASSAPGLAGLGTQYFGPGTRLLVL.

J is TRBJ2-1 and V is TRBV13, with 7 bases aligning to TRBD2. V was pared by 3 bases and J by 4 bases, with 9 bases of the junction left unmatched. The CDR3 length is 16 residues. Germline V gene data show CDR1 as PRHDT and CDR2 as FYEKMQ (reference sequence). CDR3 loop: CASSFGSAGLYNEQFF. The CDR3 nucleotides are TGTGCCAGCAGCTTTGGGTCAGCGGGACTGTACAATGAGCAGTTCTTC.

This clone has only one observation. The chain employs TRBV29-1 and TRBJ1-1; tentative D call: TRBD1 (5 bases). The germline V gene encodes CDR1 SQVTM and CDR2 ANQGSEA. Trimming took 4 bases from V and 5 from J, leaving 14 bases between them. The CDR3 is 13 amino acids. CDR3 region: CSVVGVGWTEAFF. The DNA for the CDR3 is TGCAGCGTTGTAGGGGTTGGTTGGACTGAAGCTTTCTTT.

The gene calls are TRBV18 and TRBJ2-7; 10 bases are a match to TRBD2. The CDR3 covers 14 residues. The V segment lost 6 bases and the J segment 2 bases; nucleotides outside the gene matches: 4. Per germline, CDR1 KGHSH and CDR2 LQKENI. CDR3 nucleotide sequence: TGTGCCAGCTCCCTAGCGGGGGATGCCTACGAGCAGTACTTC. It encodes CASSLAGDAYEQYF. Drawing the rest from reference TRBV18 and TRBJ2-7, the complete variable domain is NAGVMQNPRHLVRRRGQEARLRCSPMKGHSHVYWYRQLPEEGLKFMVYLQKENIIDESGMPKERFSAEFPKEGPSILRIQQVVRGDSAAYFCASSLAGDAYEQYFGPGTRLTVT.

This chain connects TRBV5-4 to TRBJ2-7; tentatively, D is TRBD2 (5 bases). V lost 1 base, J lost 0 bases, and 11 bases lay in between. Germline V gene data show CDR1 as SGHNT and CDR2 as YYREEE (reference sequence). The CDR3 has 15 residues. The CDR3 DNA follows: TGTGCCAGCAGCTTGCCGGGAATTAGCTCCTACGAGCAGTACTTC. The encoded protein is CASSLPGISSYEQYF.

V usage is TRBV4-2 and J usage is TRBJ2-1; maybe TRBD1 (5 bases). The CDR3 is 13 residues long. Trimming pared 1 base from V and 8 bases from J, leaving 9 bases between. Germline CDR1 and CDR2: LGHNA and YNFKEQ. Here the CDR3 reads CASSQVDIHEQFF. In nucleotides, the CDR3 is TGTGCCAGCAGCCAAGTGGACATCCATGAGCAGTTCTTC.

Comment on this clone: Germline and junction disagree at one end, which may indicate a read error. This chain uses TRBV6-1 with TRBJ2-7; tentative D call: TRBD2 (5 bases). Germline loops: CDR1 MNHNS, CDR2 SASEGT. This CDR3 spans 13 amino acids. The CDR3: CASGDGDSYEQYF. As DNA, the CDR3 is TGTGCCAGCGGTGACGGGGACTCCTACGAGCAGTACTTC.

This clone has a count of ten or more. The rearrangement uses TRBV29-1 and TRBJ2-7; 11 bases align to TRBD2. The CDR3 is made up of 14 amino acids. V lost 1 base, J lost 7 bases, and 6 bases stayed unmatched. CDR1 SQVTM and CDR2 ANQGSEA come from the germline V gene. CDR3 DNA sequence: TGCAGCGTTGAAGGTCTAGCGGGAGGCTGGGAGCAGTACTTC. This gives the protein CSVEGLAGGWEQYF.

The rearrangement links TRBV9 to TRBJ2-1; 8 bases are shared with TRBD2. Losses at the gene ends were 2 bases for V and 7 bases for J; bases not matched to a gene: 8. The CDR3 totals 15 residues. Germline CDR1 and CDR2: SGDLS and YYNGEE. Here the CDR3 reads CASSVAGGVGNEQFF. In DNA form, the CDR3 reads TGTGCCAGCAGCGTGGCGGGAGGCGTTGGGAATGAGCAGTTCTTC.

This clone was detected a few times. This chain connects TRBV5-1 to TRBJ2-4, with 10 positions matching TRBD1. The trim removed 0 bases at V and 6 bases at J, leaving 6 bases unmatched. Germline lookup yields CDR1 SGHRS and CDR2 YFSETQ. The length of the CDR3 is 16 residues. Here the CDR3 DNA reads TGCGCCAGCAGCTTGGCCCCGGGACAGGGGATAAACATTCAGTACTTC. Its protein product is CASSLAPGQGINIQYF.

This sequence joins TRBV5-4 and TRBJ2-3; 7 bases match TRBD1. The V gene's germline CDR1 is SGHNT and CDR2 YYREEE (reference sequence). The CDR3 contains 14 residues. Unmatched junction bases numbered 4, after V lost 5 bases and J lost 1 base. CDR3 bases: TGTGCCAGCAGGCCCCAGGGGGGCACAGATACGCAGTATTTT. This encodes CASRPQGGTDTQYF.

This clone was recorded only once. The chain is built from TRBV19 and TRBJ2-3, with no clear D. CDR1 and CDR2 from the germline V gene are LNHDA and SQIVND (reference sequence). The CDR3 is 13 amino acids. V lost 5 bases to trimming and J lost 3 bases, with 9 bases between them. DNA for the CDR3: TGTGCCAGTAGTCCCCCCGGGACAGATACGCAGTATTTT. Its translation: CASSPPGTDTQYF. Variable domain in full (rest from reference TRBV19 and TRBJ2-3): DGGITQSPKYLFRKEGQNVTLSCEQNLNHDAMYWYRQDPGQGLRLIYYSQIVNDFQKGDIAEGYSVSREKKESFPLTVTSAQKNPTAFYLCASSPPGTDTQYFGPGTRLTVL.

This clone was seen a single time. The chain carries TRBV6-5 and TRBJ1-2; D uncertain. This CDR3 has 15 amino acids. Trimming removed 7 bases at V and 1 base at J, with 16 bases between. Germline V CDR1 and CDR2: MNHEY, SVGAGI. The CDR3 loop reads CASTPPPPGNYGYTF. CDR3 nucleotides: TGTGCCAGCACCCCTCCCCCTCCGGGTAACTATGGCTACACCTTC.

The V and J genes are TRBV4-1 and TRBJ2-5; 12 bases fit TRBD1. In germline, CDR1 is MGHRA, CDR2 YSYEKL. The V gene end was trimmed by 3 bases and the J gene end by 4 bases; junction bases not matched to a gene: 3. CDR3 length: 15 amino acids. The CDR3 DNA reads as TGCGCCAGCAGCCACCCGGGACAGGGGGCAGAGACCCAGTACTTC. It encodes CASSHPGQGAETQYF.

J is TRBJ1-5 and V is TRBV12-3 or TRBV12-4; D ambiguous. V was clipped by 6 bases and J by 6 bases, with 9 bases between them. This CDR3 comprises 12 residues. CDR3 DNA sequence: TGTGCCAGCAGCCCCTTGAGTCAGCCCCAGCATTTT. Its translation: CASSPLSQPQHF.

The gene calls are TRBV12-3 or TRBV12-4 and TRBJ2-7; no reliable D call. The CDR3 sequence is 13 residues long. Trimming shortened V by 1 base and J by 0 bases, and 4 bases separated the two germline ends. The CDR3 DNA reads TGTGCCAGCAGTTTAGGACACTCCTACGAGCAGTACTTC. Translation gives CASSLGHSYEQYF.

The rearrangement joins TRBV12-5 to TRBJ2-7, with a weak D call TRBD2 (7 bases). The CDR3 totals 14 residues. Germline CDR1 LGHNT, CDR2 FRNRAP. The V gene lost 6 bases and the J gene lost 2 bases, with 14 bases spanning the gap. The CDR3 region is CASGRGAPAYEQYF. CDR3 sequence (DNA): TGTGCTAGTGGCCGGGGGGCACCTGCCTACGAGCAGTACTTC. Drawing the rest from reference TRBV12-5 and TRBJ2-7, the complete variable domain is DARVTQTPRHKVTEMGQEVTMRCQPILGHNTVFWYRQTMMQGLELLAYFRNRAPLDDSGMPKDRFSAEMPDATLATLKIQPSEPRDSAVYFCASGRGAPAYEQYFGPGTRLTVT.